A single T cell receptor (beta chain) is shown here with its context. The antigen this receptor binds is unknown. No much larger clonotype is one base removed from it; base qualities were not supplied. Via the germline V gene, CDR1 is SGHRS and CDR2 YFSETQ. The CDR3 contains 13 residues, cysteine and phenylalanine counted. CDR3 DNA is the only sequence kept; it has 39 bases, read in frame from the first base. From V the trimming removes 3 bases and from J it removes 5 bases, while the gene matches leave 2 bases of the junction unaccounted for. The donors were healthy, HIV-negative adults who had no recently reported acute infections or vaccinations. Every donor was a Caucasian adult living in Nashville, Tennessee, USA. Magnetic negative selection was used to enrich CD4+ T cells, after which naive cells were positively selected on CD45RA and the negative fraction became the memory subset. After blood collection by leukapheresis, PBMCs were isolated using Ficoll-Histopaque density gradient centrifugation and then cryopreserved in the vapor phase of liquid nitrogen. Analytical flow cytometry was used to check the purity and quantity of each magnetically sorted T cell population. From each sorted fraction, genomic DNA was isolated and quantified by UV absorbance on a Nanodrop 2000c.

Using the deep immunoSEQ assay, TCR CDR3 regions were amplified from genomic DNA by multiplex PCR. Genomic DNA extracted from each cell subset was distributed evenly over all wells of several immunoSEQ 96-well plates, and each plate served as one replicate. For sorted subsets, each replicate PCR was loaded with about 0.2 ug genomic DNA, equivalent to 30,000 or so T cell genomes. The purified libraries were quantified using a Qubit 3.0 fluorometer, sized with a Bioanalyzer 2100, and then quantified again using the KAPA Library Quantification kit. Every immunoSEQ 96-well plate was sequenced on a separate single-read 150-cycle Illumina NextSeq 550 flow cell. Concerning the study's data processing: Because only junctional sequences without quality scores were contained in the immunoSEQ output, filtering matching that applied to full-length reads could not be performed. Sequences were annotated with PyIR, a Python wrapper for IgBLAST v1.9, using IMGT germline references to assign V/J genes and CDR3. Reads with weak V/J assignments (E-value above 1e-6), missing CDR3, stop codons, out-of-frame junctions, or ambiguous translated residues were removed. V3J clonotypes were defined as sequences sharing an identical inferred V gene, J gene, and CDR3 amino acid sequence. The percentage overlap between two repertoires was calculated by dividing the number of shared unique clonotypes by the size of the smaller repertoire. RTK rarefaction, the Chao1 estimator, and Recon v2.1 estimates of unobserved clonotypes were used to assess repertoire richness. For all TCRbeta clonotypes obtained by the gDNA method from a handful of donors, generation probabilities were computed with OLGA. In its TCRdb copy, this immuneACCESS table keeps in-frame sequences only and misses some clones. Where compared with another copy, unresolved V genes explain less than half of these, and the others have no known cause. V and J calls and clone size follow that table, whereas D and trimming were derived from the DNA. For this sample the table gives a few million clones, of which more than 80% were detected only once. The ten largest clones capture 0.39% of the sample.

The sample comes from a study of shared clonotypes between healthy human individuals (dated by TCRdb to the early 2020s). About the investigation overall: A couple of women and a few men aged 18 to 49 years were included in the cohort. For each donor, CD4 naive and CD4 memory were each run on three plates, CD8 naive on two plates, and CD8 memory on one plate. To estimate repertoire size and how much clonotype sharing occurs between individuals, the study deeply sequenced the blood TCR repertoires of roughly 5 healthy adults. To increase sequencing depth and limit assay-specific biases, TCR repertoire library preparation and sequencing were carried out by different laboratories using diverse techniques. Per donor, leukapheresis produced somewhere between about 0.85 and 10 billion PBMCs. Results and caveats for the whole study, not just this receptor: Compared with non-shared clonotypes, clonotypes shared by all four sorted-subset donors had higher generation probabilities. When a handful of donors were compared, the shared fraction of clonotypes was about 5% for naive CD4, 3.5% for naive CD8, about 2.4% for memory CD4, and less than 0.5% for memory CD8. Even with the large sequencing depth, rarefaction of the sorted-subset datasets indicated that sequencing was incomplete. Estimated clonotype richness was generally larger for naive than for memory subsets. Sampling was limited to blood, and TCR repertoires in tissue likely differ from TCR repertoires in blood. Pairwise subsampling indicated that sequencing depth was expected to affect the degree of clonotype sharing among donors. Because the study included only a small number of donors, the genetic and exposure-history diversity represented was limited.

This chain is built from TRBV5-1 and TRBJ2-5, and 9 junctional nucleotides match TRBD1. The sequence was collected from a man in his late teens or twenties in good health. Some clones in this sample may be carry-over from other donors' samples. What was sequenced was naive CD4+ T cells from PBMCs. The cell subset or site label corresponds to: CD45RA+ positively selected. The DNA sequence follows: TGCGCCAGCAGCTGGGGGACAGGGGAGACCCAGTACTTC. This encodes CASSWGTGETQYF.